This note documents a single T cell receptor (beta chain) sequence. This clone appeared many times. Its recognized antigen is unknown. No base qualities exist here, and no much larger clone lies one base off it. Donors were healthy HIV-negative adults with no recently reported acute infections or vaccinations. Only Caucasian adults living in Nashville, Tennessee, USA were represented among the donors. CD4+ T cells were enriched through magnetic negative selection, after which naive cells were positively selected on CD45RA and the remaining negative fraction served as the memory subset. Blood was collected by leukapheresis, and PBMCs were isolated by Ficoll-Histopaque density gradient centrifugation and then cryopreserved in liquid nitrogen vapor phase. Analytical flow cytometry was used to check the purity and quantity of every magnetically sorted T cell population. Genomic DNA was isolated from every sorted fraction and measured by UV absorbance on a Nanodrop 2000c.

This sample was taken from a study of shared clonotypes between healthy human individuals (dated by TCRdb to about 2020). The study in broad terms: A couple of women and three men aged 18 to 49 years were included in the cohort. For each donor, three plates each were used for CD4 naive and CD4 memory, two plates were used for CD8 naive, and one plate was used for CD8 memory. To estimate repertoire size and how much clonotype sharing occurs between individuals, the study deeply sequenced the blood TCR repertoires of roughly 5 healthy adults. Different laboratories and diverse techniques were used to prepare libraries and sequence TCR repertoires, to increase sequencing depth and limit assay-specific biases. Between about 0.9 and 8.9 billion PBMCs per donor were obtained by leukapheresis. Points the paper makes about the study in general: The genetic and exposure-history diversity represented was limited by the small number of donors. Clonotypes shared by all four sorted-subset donors showed higher generation probabilities than non-shared clonotypes. When a handful of donors were compared, the shared fraction of clonotypes was about 5.4% for naive CD4, over 3% for naive CD8, 2% to 2.5% for memory CD4, and 0.35% to 0.5% for memory CD8. Sampling was limited to blood, and TCR repertoires in tissue likely differ from TCR repertoires in blood. Naive subsets generally had larger estimated clonotype richness than memory subsets did. Incomplete sequencing was indicated by rarefaction of sorted-subset datasets, despite the large sequencing depth. Based on pairwise subsampling, the degree of clonotype sharing among donors was expected to be affected by sequencing depth.

TCR CDR3 regions were amplified from genomic DNA by multiplex PCR using the deep immunoSEQ assay. Extracted genomic DNA from each cell subset was spread evenly across all wells of several immunoSEQ 96-well plates, with each plate serving as a replicate. For sorted subsets, each replicate PCR was loaded with 200 ng genomic DNA, equivalent to about 30,000 T cell genomes. The purified libraries were quantified using a Qubit 3.0 fluorometer, sized with a Bioanalyzer 2100, and then quantified again using the KAPA Library Quantification kit. Every immunoSEQ 96-well plate was sequenced on a separate single-read 150-cycle Illumina NextSeq 550 flow cell. The paper's data handling went like this. Because the immunoSEQ output held only junctional sequences and lacked quality scores, the filtering could not match the filtering applied to full-length reads. Sequences were annotated with PyIR, a Python wrapper for IgBLAST v1.9, using IMGT germline references to assign V/J genes and CDR3. Reads were filtered out if the reads had weak V/J assignments (E-value above 1e-6), no CDR3, stop codons, out-of-frame junctions, or ambiguous translated residues. A V3J clonotype was defined by an identical inferred V gene, J gene, and CDR3 amino acid sequence. The percentage overlap between two repertoires was calculated by dividing the number of shared unique clonotypes by the size of the smaller repertoire. Richness of each repertoire was evaluated using RTK rarefaction, the Chao1 estimator, and Recon v2.1 estimates of unobserved clonotypes. For all TCRbeta clonotypes obtained by the gDNA method from a handful of donors, generation probabilities were computed with OLGA. TCRdb carries this immuneACCESS record with in-frame sequences only. Its versions omit some clonotypes, under half of them owing to an unresolved V gene in the studies checked, with the rest unexplained. That table furnishes V, J and clone size, whereas the DNA furnished D and trimming. This sample holds some 200,000 clones; approximately 65% were observed only once. The top ten constitute 11% of the sample.

This TCR was sampled from a man in his thirties or forties in good health. The specimen sequenced was memory CD4+ T cells sorted from blood. In the paper's terms, the cell subset or site label means: CD45RA-negative fraction.

The CDR3 protein is CASRTDREGTSTNEKLFF. The DNA sequence is given as TGTGCCAGCAGGACGGACAGGGAGGGAACTTCAACTAATGAAAAACTGTTTTTT. The rearrangement joined TRBV28 to TRBJ1-4, with 8 bases matching TRBD1. From its cysteine to its phenylalanine, the CDR3 spans 18 amino acids. The only DNA kept is the CDR3, 54 bases in frame from the first base. Compared with germline, V lacks 6 bases and J lacks 0 bases; bases without a gene match: 12. Per the germline V gene, MDHEN is the CDR1 and SYDVKM is the CDR2.